The 19 T cell receptor beta chains below were found in one sample sequenced in a study of metastatic and nonmetastatic thyroid tumors. Every patient was untreated before thyroid surgery. MiXCR reprocessed the PCR reads for TCRdb. Of roughly 30,000 clones detected, 17% appear once; the ten largest clones hold around 7.5%. Sequencing used blood. Receptor source: a female donor with papillary thyroid cancer or a benign thyroid nodule (not recorded which). Some clones in this sample may be carry-over from other donors' samples.

The rearrangement joins TRBV10-1 to TRBJ2-7, with D hard to call. Trimming pared 7 bases from V and 5 bases from J, leaving 15 bases between. Germline loops: CDR1 WNHNN, CDR2 SYGVQD (reference sequence). The length of the CDR3 is 13 residues. CDR3 in amino acids: CASIFSIADEQYF. DNA for the CDR3: TGCGCCAGCATCTTCTCTATCGCGGACGAGCAGTACTTC.

This clone is medium-sized. The J gene is TRBJ2-2, the V gene TRBV12-3 or TRBV12-4; TRBD2 matches 7 bases. With V trimmed by 3 bases and J by 6 bases, 4 bases remained unmatched. This CDR3 comprises 14 residues. CDR3 coding DNA: TGTGCCAGCAGTTTGCGGGAGTACGCCGGGGAGCTGTTTTTT. This gives the protein CASSLREYAGELFF.

A few counts support this clone. No conserved phenylalanine or tryptophan is present at the end of the CDR3, so a read error is the likely explanation. Because the CDR3's place on the DNA is in doubt, the DNA is left out and the CDR3 is given as listed by TCRdb. The genes are TRBV24-1 and TRBJ2-7; TRBD2 is taken as the D call from the table, unchecked against the DNA. From germline, CDR1 is KGHDR and CDR2 SFDVKD. The CDR3 length equals 8 residues, ends included. CDR3 protein: CATSDIAG.

The sample holds many counts of this clone. A much larger clone lies one base from this, so it may be a read error. The rearrangement joins TRBV6-1 to TRBJ1-6; D is ambiguous. The CDR3 runs to 13 residues. V was cut by 6 bases and J by 3 bases, with 6 bases left in between. Per germline, CDR1 MNHNS and CDR2 SASEGT. The CDR3 loop reads CASRYYYNSPLHF. In nucleotides, the CDR3 is TGTGCCAGCAGATATTACTATAATTCACCCCTCCACTTT.

The gene calls are TRBV6-4 and TRBJ2-7, with 10 bases fitting TRBD1. Germline CDR1 and CDR2: MRHNA and SNTAGT. With V trimmed by 6 bases and J by 4 bases, 24 bases remained unmatched. This CDR3 is 20 amino acids long. CDR3 protein: CASRTGLRQGAGAYLYEQYF. The CDR3 coding sequence is TGTGCCAGCAGGACGGGTTTGAGACAGGGGGCAGGCGCCTACCTTTACGAGCAGTACTTC.

This clone was found a few times. The V call is TRBV10-3, the J call TRBJ2-7; TRBD2 agrees at 8 bases. From germline, CDR1 is ENHRY and CDR2 SYGVKD. V lost 8 bases and J lost 3; bases outside the gene matches: 0. The CDR3 runs 11 residues. The CDR3 is CAIAGGYEQYF. CDR3 nucleotide sequence: TGTGCCATCGCGGGGGGCTACGAGCAGTACTTC.

This clone turned up a few times. This chain links TRBV27 with TRBJ1-5, with unresolved D. V was pared by 3 bases and J by 7 bases, with 10 bases between. Looked up from germline, CDR1 is MNHEY and CDR2 is SMNVEV (reference sequence). The CDR3 runs 13 residues. The CDR3 DNA reads as TGTGCCAGCAGTTTTGGGGTACGGCAGCCCCAGCATTTT. It translates to CASSFGVRQPQHF.

At least ten counts were recorded for this clone. V is TRBV20-1 and J is TRBJ1-1; TRBD1 matches at 7 bases. The CDR3 is 15 amino acids. Per the germline V gene, CDR1 is DFQATT and CDR2 is SNEGSKA (reference sequence). V trimming: 4 bases; J trimming: 2 bases; junction bases outside the gene matches: 10. For the CDR3, the DNA is TGCAGTGCTACCCAAGGACAGGACGCCAACACTGAAGCTTTCTTT. Amino acids: CSATQGQDANTEAFF.

This clone was seen many times. The chain joins TRBV29-1 to TRBJ1-1; D gene uncertain. The CDR3 covers 11 residues. The V end lost 3 bases, the J end lost 1 base, and 3 bases lay between the germline ends. Germline V gene lookup returns CDR1 SQVTM and CDR2 ANQGSEA. This CDR3 is CSVDPNTEAFF. CDR3 sequence (DNA): TGCAGCGTTGACCCGAACACTGAAGCTTTCTTT.

The rearrangement joins TRBV20-1 to TRBJ2-7, with D unresolved. CDR1 and CDR2 from the germline V gene are DFQATT and SNEGSKA (reference sequence). Trimming pared 3 bases from V and 4 bases from J, leaving 16 bases between. This CDR3 is built from 14 residues. This CDR3 is CSARVLVGPYEQYF. In nucleotides, the CDR3 is TGCAGTGCTAGGGTCTTGGTAGGGCCATACGAGCAGTACTTC.

This clone was seen repeatedly, ten times or more. The chain combines TRBV27 with TRBJ2-2; D not resolved. The length of the CDR3 is 13 residues. CDR1 is MNHEY, CDR2 SMNVEV, per germline (reference sequence). V was shortened by 6 bases and J by 7 bases, with 12 bases between the two germline ends. CDR3 protein: CASSRGRSGELFF. The DNA of the CDR3 is TGTGCCAGCAGCCGAGGACGGAGCGGGGAGCTGTTTTTT.

At least ten counts were recorded for this clone. The rearrangement links TRBV5-4 to TRBJ2-2; D uncertain. V gave up 0 bases and J gave up 1 base, with 19 bases separating them. The CDR3 runs to 19 residues. CDR1 SGHNT and CDR2 YYREEE come from the germline V gene (reference sequence). CDR3 in DNA: TGTGCCAGCAGCTTGGTGCGACTTGGTTTTTTAGAGAACACCGGGGAGCTGTTTTTT. Amino acids: CASSLVRLGFLENTGELFF.

This clone was counted many times. The J gene is TRBJ2-3, the V gene TRBV18; D gene ambiguous. The CDR3 is 13 residues long. V lost 3 bases and J 6 bases, leaving 10 bases between the germline ends. Germline lookup yields CDR1 KGHSH and CDR2 LQKENI. The CDR3 region has the DNA TGTGCCAGCTCACCGGGGTCGTCGGATACGCAGTATTTT. Translated, it gives CASSPGSSDTQYF. The whole variable domain, filled in from reference TRBV18 and TRBJ2-3, reads NAGVMQNPRHLVRRRGQEARLRCSPMKGHSHVYWYRQLPEEGLKFMVYLQKENIIDESGMPKERFSAEFPKEGPSILRIQQVVRGDSAAYFCASSPGSSDTQYFGPGTRLTVL.

This clone appeared many times. The chain combines TRBV24-1 with TRBJ1-2; 7 bases line up with TRBD1. The length of the CDR3 is 14 residues. Germline assignment: CDR1 KGHDR and CDR2 SFDVKD. The V segment lost 6 bases and the J segment 7 bases; nucleotides outside the gene matches: 10. CDR3 bases: TGTGCCACCAGTTCAGACAGGGATTCTGCTGGCTACACCTTC. This codes for CATSSDRDSAGYTF.

The chain carries TRBV6-5 and TRBJ1-2; TRBD1 aligns across 8 bases. The junction had 8 bases not matched to a gene; V was cut back by 2 bases and J by 6 bases. Germline V gene lookup returns CDR1 MNHEY and CDR2 SVGAGI. CDR3 length: 15 amino acids. The chain's CDR3 is CASSYKDRVLNGYTF. CDR3 sequence (DNA): TGTGCCAGCAGTTACAAGGACAGGGTCTTGAATGGCTACACCTTC.

This clone was found many times. The chain combines TRBV5-1 with TRBJ2-1, with TRBD2 matching over 7 bases. V gave up 4 bases and J gave up 0 bases; unmatched junction bases: 13. CDR3 size: 18 residues. Germline assignment: CDR1 SGHRS and CDR2 YFSETQ. The CDR3 region is CASSPLVGRGSSYNEQFF. The CDR3 coding sequence is TGCGCCAGCAGCCCCCTAGTAGGACGCGGGAGCTCCTACAATGAGCAGTTCTTC.

This clone was picked up one time. The chain joins TRBV11-2 to TRBJ1-2; a weak D match, TRBD1 (5 bases). The V end lost 0 bases, the J end lost 4 bases, and 12 bases lay between the germline ends. The germline V gene encodes CDR1 SGHAT and CDR2 FQNNGV. This CDR3 has 15 residues. The CDR3 nucleotides are TGTGCCAGCAGCTTAGATCTTGGGGCGGCCTATGGCTACACCTTC. It yields the protein CASSLDLGAAYGYTF.

At least ten counts were recorded for this clone. V and J are TRBV6-1 and TRBJ2-6; unclear D gene. The V gene lost 5 bases and the J gene lost 0 bases, with 11 bases spanning the gap. The CDR3 covers 16 residues. Germline CDR1 is MNHNS and CDR2 is SASEGT. CDR3 amino acids: CASSRTQSSGANVLTF. The CDR3, as DNA: TGTGCCAGCAGTCGGACGCAGAGCTCTGGGGCCAACGTCCTGACTTTC.

At least ten counts were recorded for this clone. This chain connects TRBV6-2 or TRBV6-3 to TRBJ1-4; 7 bases map to TRBD1. The CDR3 has 14 amino acids. V lost 6 bases and J lost 5; bases outside the gene matches: 6. CDR1 is MNHEY and CDR2 is SVGEGT in the germline V gene. CDR3: CASSHGTANEKLFF. The CDR3 DNA is TGTGCCAGCAGCCACGGGACAGCGAATGAAAAACTGTTTTTT.